These 19 T cell receptor beta chains share one sample of origin, sequenced in a study of Graves' ophthalmopathy and Graves' hyperthyroidism. RNA served as the template for amplifying TCR beta CDR3 regions. First-round RT-PCR used HTBI primers; second-round multiplex PCR followed. Each CDR3 protein is one row after TCRdb ran MiXCR on the multiplex PCR reads. The data hold about 210,000 distinct CDR3 sequences, with about 32% observed a single time. Material for sequencing was peripheral blood. The receptors originated from a man between 45 and 60 years old with Graves' ophthalmopathy.

This clonotype came up many times. The V gene is TRBV6-5, the J gene TRBJ2-5; 9 bases are a match to TRBD2. Germline CDR1 MNHEY, CDR2 SVGAGI. Trimming cost V 2 bases and J 2 bases; bases outside gene matches: 12. CDR3 length: 18 residues. The CDR3 sequence: CASSYPRGASGIQETQYF. CDR3 nucleotides: TGTGCCAGCAGTTACCCCCGTGGGGCTAGCGGGATACAAGAGACCCAGTACTTC.

This clonotype was detected many times. J is TRBJ2-7 and V is TRBV6-1, with 13 bases aligning to TRBD2. The CDR3 is made up of 15 amino acids. J gave up 1 base and V 3 bases, and 0 bases lay outside the gene matches. The germline V gene has CDR1 MNHNS and CDR2 SASEGT. The CDR3 coding sequence is TGTGCCAGCAGTGAGGGACTAGCGGGGTCCTACGAGCAGTACTTC. Its translation is CASSEGLAGSYEQYF.

This clonotype was seen ten or more times. The chain joins TRBV28 to TRBJ2-7; 10 nucleotides agree with TRBD2. This CDR3 is built from 18 residues. Looked up from germline, CDR1 is MDHEN and CDR2 is SYDVKM. V was pared by 6 bases and J by 10 bases, with 24 bases of the junction left unmatched. The DNA of the CDR3 is TGTGCCAGCAGCTTTATGCATAGAGGTGGACTAGCGGCATGGGGACAGTACTTC. Amino acids: CASSFMHRGGLAAWGQYF.

This clonotype was recorded many times. The J gene is TRBJ2-7, the V gene TRBV2, with 7 bases fitting TRBD1. This CDR3 has 16 amino acids. Germline CDR1 and CDR2: SNHLY and FYNNEI. Trimming took 7 bases from V and 3 from J; bases not matched to a gene: 15. CDR3 DNA: TGTGCCAGCATAAGAGGAAGGGGGCTTAAGCACTACGAGCAGTACTTC. It yields the protein CASIRGRGLKHYEQYF.

The chain combines TRBV7-3 with TRBJ1-1; no reliable D call. V lost 7 bases and J 0 bases, leaving 6 bases between the germline ends. The CDR3 sequence is 12 residues long. Germline V CDR1 and CDR2: SGHTA, FQGTGA. Here the CDR3 reads CASTIMNTEAFF. The CDR3 DNA is TGTGCCAGCACGATAATGAACACTGAAGCTTTCTTT.

The chain couples TRBV6-2 or TRBV6-3 to TRBJ2-7; 11 positions match TRBD2. Trimming cost V 5 bases and J 0 bases; bases outside gene matches: 3. The CDR3 has 15 amino acids. From germline, CDR1 is MNHEY and CDR2 SVGEGT. This chain's CDR3 is CASSLLAGDSYEQYF. The CDR3 DNA sequence: TGTGCCAGCAGTCTACTAGCGGGAGACTCCTACGAGCAGTACTTC.

A single count supports this clonotype. The chain links TRBV19 to TRBJ1-1, with D tentatively TRBD1 (6 bases). Trimming cost V 4 bases and J 6 bases, with 24 bases left between them. The CDR3 sequence is 17 residues long. The germline V gene has CDR1 LNHDA and CDR2 SQIVND (reference sequence). The DNA for the CDR3 is TGTGCCAGTAGTACGACCGGGACACCGGGGCCAGGCTCTGAAGCTTTCTTT. Its protein product is CASSTTGTPGPGSEAFF.

This chain joins TRBV12-3 or TRBV12-4 and TRBJ1-5; tentatively, D is TRBD1 (6 bases). The CDR3 consists of 13 residues. V lost 10 bases, J lost 6 bases, and 16 bases lay in between. The CDR3, as DNA: TGTGCCACCAGAAGGGGGGCAAGTCAGCCCCAGCATTTT. Amino acids: CATRRGASQPQHF.

This clonotype was counted many times. V usage is TRBV5-1 and J usage is TRBJ2-7, with 8 bases that match TRBD2. Trimming cost V 1 base and J 6 bases; bases outside gene matches: 6. This CDR3 spans 14 amino acids. The germline CDR1 and CDR2 sequences are SGHRS and YFSETQ. This CDR3 reads CASSLKAGELEQYF. The CDR3 DNA sequence: TGCGCCAGCAGCTTGAAAGCGGGAGAACTCGAGCAGTACTTC.

Ten or more counts support this clonotype. V usage is TRBV12-3 or TRBV12-4 and J usage is TRBJ2-2; TRBD1 is a possible D gene (6 bases). This CDR3 has 14 amino acids. The V gene lost 6 bases and the J gene lost 1 base, with 9 bases spanning the gap. The CDR3 DNA reads TGTGCCAGCAGCCCACAGGGGAACACCGGGGAGCTGTTTTTT. As protein: CASSPQGNTGELFF.

This clonotype was recorded many times. This rearrangement joins TRBV6-2 or TRBV6-3 to TRBJ1-2; 7 positions agree with TRBD1. The germline V gene encodes CDR1 MNHEY and CDR2 SVGEGT. The V gene end was trimmed by 5 bases and the J gene end by 7 bases; junction bases not matched to a gene: 7. This CDR3 spans 13 amino acids. CDR3: CASSPRTGFGYTF. As DNA, the CDR3 is TGTGCCAGCAGTCCTAGGACAGGTTTTGGCTACACCTTC.

This clonotype was detected ten times or more. V and J are TRBV28 and TRBJ2-7, with D perhaps TRBD1 (6 bases). CDR1 is MDHEN, CDR2 SYDVKM, per germline. V lost 6 bases, J lost 5 bases, and 23 bases lay in between. CDR3 length: 16 residues. CDR3 coding DNA: TGTGCCAGCAGGGGATCGACGAGGGACACCTTCCACGAGCAGTACTTC. Its translation is CASRGSTRDTFHEQYF. Full variable domain (rest looked up from reference TRBV28 and TRBJ2-7): DVKVTQSSRYLVKRTGEKVFLECVQDMDHENMFWYRQDPGLGLRLIYFSYDVKMKEKGDIPEGYSVSREKKERFSLILESASTNQTSMYLCASRGSTRDTFHEQYFGPGTRLTVT.

The chain carries TRBV28 and TRBJ2-7; TRBD2 matches 9 bases. This CDR3 spans 17 amino acids. The germline V gene encodes CDR1 MDHEN and CDR2 SYDVKM. The J segment lost 3 bases and the V segment lost 5 bases, leaving 14 bases of the junction unmatched. The CDR3 protein is CASSPSPGAGGIYEQYF. As DNA, the CDR3 is TGTGCCAGCAGTCCCTCTCCGGGGGCGGGAGGGATCTACGAGCAGTACTTC.

This clonotype was counted ten times or more. V is TRBV7-9 and J is TRBJ2-7; D is uncertain. Trimming took 0 bases from V and 9 from J, leaving 15 bases between them. Germline-derived CDR1 and CDR2 are SEHNR and FQNEAQ (reference sequence). CDR3 length equals 14 residues. The CDR3 protein is CASSLALEPFGQYF. In nucleotides, the CDR3 is TGTGCCAGCAGCTTAGCCCTCGAACCCTTCGGGCAGTACTTC.

This clonotype was seen ten or more times. The V and J genes are TRBV6-2 or TRBV6-3 and TRBJ1-5, with D tentatively TRBD1 (6 bases). V gave up 2 bases and J gave up 7 bases, with 12 bases separating them. Germline CDR1 is MNHEY and CDR2 is SVGEGT. This CDR3 is 14 amino acids long. This CDR3 is CASSYRQGHQPQHF. The CDR3 DNA is TGTGCCAGCAGTTACCGTCAGGGGCACCAGCCCCAGCATTTT.

At least ten counts were recorded for this clonotype. This chain joins TRBV11-2 and TRBJ1-5; 7 bases line up with TRBD1. Germline V gives CDR1 SGHAT, CDR2 FQNNGV. The CDR3 runs to 13 residues. J was trimmed by 11 bases and V by 5 bases; bases with no gene match: 9. This CDR3 reads CASSRNRQGTQHF. The CDR3 DNA is TGTGCCAGCAGCCGAAACCGACAGGGTACCCAGCATTTT.

In this sample, this clonotype turned up many times. This chain uses TRBV27 with TRBJ1-1; TRBD1 aligns across 8 bases. Germline V gene data show CDR1 as MNHEY and CDR2 as SMNVEV (reference sequence). Losses at the gene ends were 8 bases for V and 5 bases for J; bases not matched to a gene: 13. The CDR3 loop spans 15 amino acids. Here the CDR3 reads CASFPTGGIGTEAFF. DNA of the CDR3: TGTGCCAGCTTCCCCACAGGGGGTATTGGGACTGAAGCTTTCTTT.

This chain joins TRBV12-3 or TRBV12-4 and TRBJ2-5; D is perhaps TRBD2 (5 bases). V lost 2 bases and J 3 bases, leaving 7 bases between the germline ends. The CDR3 loop spans 13 amino acids. CDR3 in amino acids: CASSLTSEETQYF. The CDR3 DNA sequence: TGTGCCAGCAGTTTAACTAGTGAAGAGACCCAGTACTTC.

This clonotype was recorded at least ten times. This chain uses TRBV27 with TRBJ1-6; D is unresolved. V was clipped by 11 bases and J by 0 bases, with 14 bases between them. The CDR3 has 15 amino acids. Germline values: CDR1 MNHEY, CDR2 SMNVEV (reference sequence). The CDR3 DNA follows: TGTGCCTCCAGTACCAGGAGCTCCTATAATTCACCCCTCCACTTT. Translated: CASSTRSSYNSPLHF.